The 26 T cell receptor beta chains reported below all come from one sample, sequenced in a study of control samples from healthy donors and cancer patients. Data came from immunoSEQ multiplex PCR; TCRdb stores just in-frame clones and leaves some out. The sample includes about 80,000 clones, roughly 91% of them seen just once. Sequenced material: blood. The receptors were sampled from a woman aged 55 to 70 in good health.

This rearrangement joins TRBV5-1 to TRBJ1-1, with D unresolved. There are 14 residues in the CDR3. Per germline, CDR1 SGHRS and CDR2 YFSETQ. V gave up 0 bases and J gave up 4 bases, with 10 bases separating them. The CDR3 bases are TGCGCCAGCAGCTTGGTGGCAGGCTCCACTGAAGCTTTCTTT. Encoded protein: CASSLVAGSTEAFF.

This chain links TRBV18 with TRBJ2-2, with TRBD1 matching over 8 bases. The germline CDR1 and CDR2 sequences are KGHSH and LQKENI. This CDR3 has 17 amino acids. V dropped 2 bases and J dropped 4; count of bases not matched to a gene: 9. This chain's CDR3 is CASSPGQGFPITGELFF. DNA of the CDR3: TGTGCCAGCTCACCAGGACAGGGATTCCCCATCACCGGGGAGCTGTTTTTT.

This chain joins TRBV11-2 and TRBJ2-2, with 9 positions matching TRBD1. Germline CDR1 reads SGHAT; CDR2 reads FQNNGV. The CDR3 covers 16 residues. The trim removed 5 bases at V and 4 bases at J, leaving 8 bases unmatched. CDR3: CASSHGGTGFTGELFF. CDR3 DNA: TGTGCCAGCAGCCATGGCGGGACAGGGTTCACCGGGGAGCTGTTTTTT.

The CDR3 spells CASSLLGSEYGYTF. CDR3 nucleotide sequence: TGTGCCAGCAGCCTCCTGGGATCGGAATATGGCTACACCTTC. V and J are TRBV7-8 and TRBJ1-2; D is undetermined. CDR1 is SGHVS, CDR2 FQNEAQ, per germline. CDR3 size: 14 residues. V lost 5 bases and J lost 5, with 15 bases in between. Full variable domain (outside the CDR3, taken from reference TRBV7-8 and TRBJ1-2): GAGVSQSPRYKVAKRGQDVALRCDPISGHVSLFWYQQALGQGPEFLTYFQNEAQLDKSGLPSDRFFAERPEGSVSTLKIQRTQQEDSAVYLCASSLLGSEYGYTFGSGTRLTVV.

The chain has TRBV11-2 and TRBJ2-3; 9 nucleotides line up with TRBD2. This CDR3 contains 16 residues. Trimming removed 2 bases from V and 4 bases from J; junction bases left unmatched: 7. Germline V gene lookup returns CDR1 SGHAT and CDR2 FQNNGV. The CDR3 spells CASSLLGGGAADTQYF. DNA of the CDR3: TGTGCCAGCAGCTTATTGGGCGGGGGGGCCGCAGATACGCAGTATTTT.

Concerning this clone: Different DNA sequences within this sample yield the same CDR3. The rearrangement links TRBV27 to TRBJ1-2, with D hard to call. Germline V gene data show CDR1 as MNHEY and CDR2 as SMNVEV (reference sequence). V lost 2 bases to trimming and J lost 4 bases, with 8 bases between them. The CDR3 is made up of 13 amino acids. The CDR3 DNA follows: TGTGCCAGCAGTTTAAGTTTCGGCTATGGCTACACCTTC. The encoded protein is CASSLSFGYGYTF.

This chain joins TRBV2 and TRBJ1-1, with no clear D. Germline-derived CDR1 and CDR2 are SNHLY and FYNNEI. The CDR3 covers 14 residues. The V end was cut by 6 bases, the J end by 1 base, with 12 bases between. The DNA of the CDR3 is TGTGCCAGCAGGGATAGGGCAGGGAACACTGAAGCTTTCTTT. It yields the protein CASRDRAGNTEAFF.

In its sample, this clone was seen once. This chain connects TRBV3-1 (or the pseudogene TRBV3-2) to TRBJ2-2; 12 bases are shared with TRBD2. This CDR3 spans 18 amino acids. Trimming cost V 1 base and J 3 bases; bases outside gene matches: 6. Germline V lookup: CDR1 LGHDT, CDR2 YNNKEL (reference sequence). The CDR3 loop is CASSQGLAGVGDTGELFF. CDR3 sequence (DNA): TGTGCCAGCAGCCAAGGACTAGCGGGAGTAGGGGACACCGGGGAGCTGTTTTTT.

The chain employs TRBV15 and TRBJ1-4; possible D gene TRBD1, 5 bases. The V gene lost 0 bases and the J gene lost 8 bases, with 13 bases spanning the gap. Germline values: CDR1 LNHNV, CDR2 YYDKDF (reference sequence). CDR3 length: 15 residues. CDR3: CATSRDRAPGEKLFF. As DNA, the CDR3 is TGTGCCACCAGCAGAGACAGGGCCCCCGGAGAAAAACTGTTTTTT.

The chain links TRBV6-2 or TRBV6-3 to TRBJ2-2; possible D gene TRBD1, 6 bases. Germline V gene lookup returns CDR1 MNHEY and CDR2 SVGEGT. The CDR3 consists of 14 residues. Trimming took off 2 bases at V and 13 bases at J, with 17 bases between the two ends. The CDR3 DNA is TGTGCCAGCAGTTACCTACAGGGAGTCAAAGGGCTGTTTTTT. Translation gives CASSYLQGVKGLFF.

The chain links TRBV28 to TRBJ1-1; no reliable D call. Germline assignment: CDR1 MDHEN and CDR2 SYDVKM. With 8 bases removed from V and 3 bases from J, the gap between germline ends came to 10 bases. The CDR3 is 12 residues long. CDR3 region: CASSKLYTEAFF. As DNA, the CDR3 is TGTGCCAGCTCCAAGTTGTACACTGAAGCTTTCTTT.

The rearrangement links TRBV5-1 to TRBJ2-3; 12 nucleotides line up with TRBD2. The CDR3 length is 16 residues. Per the germline V gene, CDR1 is SGHRS and CDR2 is YFSETQ. Trimming took 4 bases from V and 2 from J; bases not matched to a gene: 5. CDR3 in amino acids: CASSLGLAGLTDTQYF. The CDR3 DNA reads as TGCGCCAGCAGCCTAGGACTAGCGGGACTCACAGATACGCAGTATTTT.

The chain joins TRBV9 to TRBJ2-7, with D uncertain. CDR3 length equals 14 residues. Trimming pared 0 bases from V and 6 bases from J, leaving 13 bases between. Germline V lookup: CDR1 SGDLS, CDR2 YYNGEE. The CDR3 bases are TGTGCCAGCAGCGTAGCCGGATTCGGCGGCGAGCAGTACTTC. This sequence encodes CASSVAGFGGEQYF.

The V gene is TRBV2, the J gene TRBJ2-1; D gene unclear. The V and J ends lost 7 bases and 2 bases respectively, with 15 bases between them. CDR1 is SNHLY and CDR2 is FYNNEI in the germline V gene. The CDR3 length is 15 residues. The CDR3 nucleotides read TGTGCCAGCAAGCCCTGGACGGGCCCCTACAATGAGCAGTTCTTC. It translates to CASKPWTGPYNEQFF.

The V call is TRBV19, the J call TRBJ1-2, with 7 positions matching TRBD1. Germline-derived CDR1 and CDR2 are LNHDA and SQIVND (reference sequence). This CDR3 contains 15 residues. With V trimmed by 5 bases and J by 1 base, 7 bases remained unmatched. CDR3 protein: CASSQTPGGNYGYTF. The CDR3 region has the DNA TGTGCCAGTAGTCAAACACCAGGGGGTAACTATGGCTACACCTTC.

The chain employs TRBV2 and TRBJ1-6; TRBD1 is a possible D gene (6 bases). V dropped 3 bases and J dropped 10 bases, with 10 bases sitting between them. CDR3 size: 13 residues. The V gene's germline CDR1 is SNHLY and CDR2 FYNNEI. CDR3: CASSDSGESPLHF. The CDR3 nucleotides are TGTGCCAGCAGTGACTCAGGGGAATCACCCCTCCACTTT.

With respect to this clone: Within the sample, other DNA sequences also encode this same CDR3. CDR3 nucleotide sequence: TGCGCCAGCAGCTTGGGGACAGGGGGTCGGGAGCAGTACTTC. Its translation: CASSLGTGGREQYF. The chain recombines TRBV5-1 with TRBJ2-7, with 10 bases fitting TRBD1. V shed 0 bases, J shed 7 bases, and the junction held 4 bases outside the gene matches. The germline V gene encodes CDR1 SGHRS and CDR2 YFSETQ. This CDR3 is built from 14 residues. The full variable domain, its missing parts supplied by reference TRBV5-1 and TRBJ2-7, is KAGVTQTPRYLIKTRGQQVTLSCSPISGHRSVSWYQQTPGQGLQFLFEYFSETQRNKGNFPGRFSGRQFSNSRSEMNVSTLELGDSALYLCASSLGTGGREQYFGPGTRLTVT.

This clone showed up just once. The chain joins TRBV18 to TRBJ1-2, with 9 nucleotides matching TRBD1. Germline CDR1 is KGHSH and CDR2 is LQKENI. This CDR3 has 15 amino acids. Losses at the gene ends were 3 bases for V and 1 base for J; bases not matched to a gene: 3. CDR3 loop: CASSPLTGGNYGYTF. The DNA of the CDR3 is TGTGCCAGCTCACCTTTGACAGGGGGTAACTATGGCTACACCTTC. The full variable domain, rest sourced from reference TRBV18 and TRBJ1-2, is NAGVMQNPRHLVRRRGQEARLRCSPMKGHSHVYWYRQLPEEGLKFMVYLQKENIIDESGMPKERFSAEFPKEGPSILRIQQVVRGDSAAYFCASSPLTGGNYGYTFGSGTRLTVV.

The rearrangement links TRBV4-2 to TRBJ2-3; TRBD2 is a possible D gene (7 bases). Trimming left V 3 bases short and J 0 bases short, with 13 bases between. CDR3 length equals 16 residues. Germline V CDR1 and CDR2: LGHNA, YNFKEQ. The DNA of the CDR3 is TGTGCCAGCAGCCATGGGGGGGCGGCGAGCACAGATACGCAGTATTTT. As protein: CASSHGGAASTDTQYF.

The genes are TRBV7-8 and TRBJ2-7, with D hard to call. Trimming pared 6 bases from V and 7 bases from J, leaving 22 bases between. Germline V gene sequence: CDR1 SGHVS, CDR2 FQNEAQ. The CDR3 consists of 15 residues. CDR3 nucleotides: TGTGCCAGCAGTCCCCCGGACCATCTGGGCGCGGAGCAGTACTTC. This encodes CASSPPDHLGAEQYF.

In regard to this clone: Other DNA sequences in the sample encode the same CDR3. The chain couples TRBV27 to TRBJ2-1, with 11 nucleotides matching TRBD2. The length of the CDR3 is 18 residues. Trimming removed 0 bases from V and 7 bases from J; junction bases left unmatched: 11. Germline values: CDR1 MNHEY, CDR2 SMNVEV (reference sequence). The CDR3 coding sequence is TGTGCCAGCAGTTTATCGCCGTCTAGCGGGGGGCGGGGGAATGAGCAGTTCTTC. The encoded protein is CASSLSPSSGGRGNEQFF.

The V call is TRBV5-1, the J call TRBJ2-7, with D maybe TRBD1 (6 bases). The CDR3 consists of 14 residues. V was trimmed by 4 bases and J by 1 base, leaving 12 bases between them. CDR1 is SGHRS, CDR2 YFSETQ, per germline. As DNA, the CDR3 is TGCGCCAGCAGCCGAAGGACAGAGTCCTACGAGCAGTACTTC. Its protein is CASSRRTESYEQYF. Full variable domain (outside the CDR3, taken from reference TRBV5-1 and TRBJ2-7): KAGVTQTPRYLIKTRGQQVTLSCSPISGHRSVSWYQQTPGQGLQFLFEYFSETQRNKGNFPGRFSGRQFSNSRSEMNVSTLELGDSALYLCASSRRTESYEQYFGPGTRLTVT.

The V gene is TRBV30, the J gene TRBJ1-3; no clear D gene. Germline CDR1 and CDR2: GTSNPN and SVGIG (reference sequence). The CDR3 length is 13 residues. V shed 0 bases and J shed 2 bases, with 5 bases lying between them. The CDR3 sequence is CAWSVGAGNTIYF. The DNA of the CDR3 is TGTGCCTGGAGTGTTGGTGCTGGAAACACCATATATTTT.

The chain recombines TRBV28 with TRBJ2-7, with D perhaps given as TRBD1 or TRBD2 (5 bases each). The CDR3 spans 14 residues. V lost 8 bases, J lost 7 bases, and 21 bases lay in between. Germline V gives CDR1 MDHEN, CDR2 SYDVKM. In DNA, the CDR3 is TGTGCCAGCCGGACCGGGACCATGGCCGGAGAGCAGTACTTC. It encodes CASRTGTMAGEQYF.

Relative to its sample, this clone is medium-sized (0.01 to 0.1%). V is TRBV16 and J is TRBJ1-2, with TRBD1 matching 11 bases. Germline V CDR1 and CDR2: KGHSY, FQNENV. Trimming removed 2 bases from V and 6 bases from J; junction bases left unmatched: 8. The CDR3 is 16 residues long. The CDR3 spells CASSQDLGQGVDGYTF. The CDR3 coding sequence is TGTGCCAGCAGCCAAGATTTGGGACAGGGGGTCGATGGCTACACCTTC.

The chain links TRBV10-2 to TRBJ1-1; no reliable D call. The V end lost 3 bases, the J end lost 2 bases, and 10 bases lay between the germline ends. CDR1 is WSHSY and CDR2 is SAAADI in the germline V gene. There are 14 residues in the CDR3. CDR3 loop: CASSDYRVNTEAFF. The DNA for the CDR3 is TGCGCCAGCAGTGATTATCGGGTCAACACTGAAGCTTTCTTT.